The 24 T cell receptor beta chains given below trace back to one sample, sequenced in a study of shared clonotypes between healthy human individuals. This table comes from immunoSEQ multiplex PCR, and its TCRdb copy is limited to in-frame clones, with some not included. The sample includes fewer than 2.5 million clones, 90% to 95% of them seen just once. Material for sequencing was naive CD4+ T cells from PBMCs. Subset here: CD45RA+ positively selected. The receptors here all came from a man between 18 and 35 years old in good health. Some clones in this sample may be carry-over from other donors' samples.

In its sample, this clone was seen once. J is TRBJ2-7 and V is TRBV5-1; D gene ambiguous. The germline gives CDR1 SGHRS, CDR2 YFSETQ. Trimming removed 3 bases at V and 6 bases at J, with 10 bases between. The CDR3 loop spans 12 amino acids. The CDR3 bases are TGCGCCAGCAGCTCCGGAGTGGGCGAGCAGTACTTC. It encodes CASSSGVGEQYF.

This chain joins TRBV9 and TRBJ2-5; 7 bases are shared with TRBD1. In germline, CDR1 is SGDLS, CDR2 YYNGEE. With V trimmed by 2 bases and J by 3 bases, 7 bases remained unmatched. This CDR3 has 15 residues. The CDR3 is CASSVDTGAEETQYF. CDR3 in DNA: TGTGCCAGCAGCGTCGATACAGGGGCTGAAGAGACCCAGTACTTC.

This chain uses TRBV9 with TRBJ2-7; D is perhaps TRBD2 (5 bases). Per germline, CDR1 SGDLS and CDR2 YYNGEE. With 0 bases removed from V and 3 bases from J, the gap between germline ends came to 10 bases. The CDR3 is 14 amino acids. CDR3 sequence reads: CASSVGERLYEQYF. The CDR3 DNA follows: TGTGCCAGCAGCGTAGGGGAGAGGCTCTACGAGCAGTACTTC.

The chain employs TRBV28 and TRBJ1-5; weak D call: TRBD1 (6 bases). The germline V gene has CDR1 MDHEN and CDR2 SYDVKM. Trimming left V 1 base short and J 0 bases short, with 16 bases between. The CDR3 consists of 18 residues. CDR3 sequence (DNA): TGTGCCAGCAGTTTATCCAGGGGACGAAAATATAGCAATCAGCCCCAGCATTTT. It is translated as CASSLSRGRKYSNQPQHF.

This clone was detected only a few times. As DNA, the CDR3 is TGCAGCGTCCGAAGGGGCGCGGACACTGAAGCTTTCTTT. This sequence encodes CSVRRGADTEAFF. The chain couples TRBV29-1 to TRBJ1-1; D might be TRBD1 (5 bases). The CDR3 runs to 13 residues. The germline V and J ends were trimmed by 6 bases and 3 bases, with 14 bases remaining between them. Germline V gives CDR1 SQVTM, CDR2 ANQGSEA.

V and J are TRBV12-5 and TRBJ2-1; 11 positions match TRBD2. Germline V gene data show CDR1 as LGHNT and CDR2 as FRNRAP. V was pared by 0 bases and J by 7 bases, with 17 bases of the junction left unmatched. CDR3 size: 20 residues. CDR3 protein: CASGLVWGGATLAGGNEQFF. CDR3 coding DNA: TGTGCTAGTGGTTTGGTATGGGGTGGAGCGACCCTAGCGGGAGGTAATGAGCAGTTCTTC.

J is TRBJ1-1 and V is TRBV28; 8 bases are a match to TRBD1. The CDR3 contains 15 residues. V lost 5 bases to trimming and J lost 5 bases; unmatched junction nucleotides: 10. Per the germline V gene, CDR1 is MDHEN and CDR2 is SYDVKM. The CDR3 region is CASSTPRGLVTEAFF. CDR3 coding DNA: TGTGCCAGCAGTACGCCCAGGGGGCTTGTTACTGAAGCTTTCTTT.

V and J are TRBV6-5 and TRBJ2-1, with D unclear. Trimming cost V 4 bases and J 0 bases, with 10 bases left between them. Germline V gives CDR1 MNHEY, CDR2 SVGAGI. The CDR3 sequence is 15 residues long. The CDR3 nucleotides read TGTGCCAGCAGTTTAAAGCCCGGCTCCTACAATGAGCAGTTCTTC. It codes for CASSLKPGSYNEQFF.

V and J are TRBV28 and TRBJ1-1, with D possibly being TRBD1 (5 bases). Trimming removed 6 bases from V and 1 base from J, with 15 bases in between. From germline, CDR1 is MDHEN and CDR2 SYDVKM. The CDR3 has 15 amino acids. The CDR3 DNA is TGTGCCAGCAGCCTTACCTTGGGGGGGAACACTGAAGCTTTCTTT. It encodes CASSLTLGGNTEAFF.

The CDR3 loop is CASSQRRLAGGPLHEQYF. The DNA of the CDR3 is TGCGCCAGCAGCCAAAGACGACTAGCGGGAGGGCCGCTCCACGAGCAGTACTTC. The rearrangement joins TRBV4-1 to TRBJ2-7, with 14 bases lining up with TRBD2. Per germline, CDR1 MGHRA and CDR2 YSYEKL. This CDR3 region has 18 residues. The V gene end was trimmed by 2 bases and the J gene end by 5 bases; junction bases not matched to a gene: 11.

This chain joins TRBV13 and TRBJ1-2, with D hard to call. The V gene lost 2 bases and the J gene lost 4 bases, with 5 bases spanning the gap. The CDR3 runs to 12 residues. Per the germline V gene, CDR1 is PRHDT and CDR2 is FYEKMQ (reference sequence). The CDR3, as DNA: TGTGCCAGCAGCTTAACCCTCTATGGCTACACCTTC. This sequence encodes CASSLTLYGYTF.

This chain connects TRBV6-6 to TRBJ1-5, with TRBD1 matching over 9 bases. This CDR3 is 14 amino acids long. CDR1 is MNHNY, CDR2 SVGAGI, per germline (reference sequence). V lost 5 bases and J lost 7; bases outside the gene matches: 6. The CDR3 coding sequence is TGTGCCAGCAGTGGAGGGACAGGGCGGCAGCCCCAGCATTTT. This gives the protein CASSGGTGRQPQHF.

The V and J genes are TRBV7-9 and TRBJ1-5; D might be TRBD1 (6 bases). The CDR3 contains 16 residues. Trimming pared 5 bases from V and 2 bases from J, leaving 16 bases between. Germline values: CDR1 SEHNR, CDR2 FQNEAQ (reference sequence). This chain's CDR3 is CASSATGTAGNQPQHF. In DNA, the CDR3 is TGTGCCAGCAGCGCCACAGGGACGGCCGGCAATCAGCCCCAGCATTTT.

The rearrangement uses TRBV9 and TRBJ2-3; a weak D match, TRBD1 (5 bases). CDR1 is SGDLS and CDR2 is YYNGEE in the germline V gene. This CDR3 contains 17 residues. Trimming removed 4 bases from V and 1 base from J, with 19 bases in between. This chain's CDR3 is CASSFDKQVGGTDTQYF. The DNA of the CDR3 is TGTGCCAGCAGCTTCGACAAACAGGTTGGAGGCACAGATACGCAGTATTTT.

This clone was picked up one time. The chain couples TRBV6-1 to TRBJ2-7; perhaps TRBD2 as D (5 bases). The V gene's germline CDR1 is MNHNS and CDR2 SASEGT. Trimming took off 6 bases at V and 4 bases at J, with 16 bases between the two ends. The CDR3 spans 14 residues. The CDR3 reads CASRGRWDLYEQYF. For the CDR3, the DNA is TGTGCCAGCAGGGGGAGATGGGATCTTTACGAGCAGTACTTC.

This clone showed up just a few times. The V and J genes are TRBV29-1 and TRBJ2-3; weak D call: TRBD2 (6 bases). From germline, CDR1 is SQVTM and CDR2 ANQGSEA. The CDR3 has 12 residues. Trimming pared 4 bases from V and 4 bases from J, leaving 9 bases between. The CDR3 coding sequence is TGCAGCGTTGCGGGAGTGTCAGATACGCAGTATTTT. Translation gives CSVAGVSDTQYF.

The chain joins TRBV2 to TRBJ2-5; 11 bases match TRBD2. The CDR3 loop spans 15 amino acids. The junction had 7 bases not matched to a gene; V was cut back by 6 bases and J by 4 bases. CDR1 is SNHLY and CDR2 is FYNNEI in the germline V gene. The CDR3 region has the DNA TGTGCCAGCAGACTAGCGGGAGTATTGGGAGAGACCCAGTACTTC. Its protein product is CASRLAGVLGETQYF.

This sequence joins TRBV4-3 and TRBJ1-2; TRBD1 might be the D (6 bases). The germline V gene has CDR1 LGHNA and CDR2 YSLEER. This CDR3 contains 15 residues. V lost 4 bases to trimming and J lost 5 bases, with 17 bases between them. The DNA for the CDR3 is TGCGCCAGCAGCCCAGGAACAGGGTCAGGATATGGCTACACCTTC. As protein: CASSPGTGSGYGYTF.

With respect to this clone: Other DNA sequences in this specimen translate into the identical CDR3. The chain combines TRBV5-1 with TRBJ1-5; TRBD1 aligns across 7 bases. The CDR3 spans 13 residues. J was trimmed by 5 bases and V by 4 bases; bases with no gene match: 3. Germline V gene sequence: CDR1 SGHRS, CDR2 YFSETQ. For the CDR3, the DNA is TGCGCCAGCAGCAGACAGGGTGATCAGCCCCAGCATTTT. Amino acids: CASSRQGDQPQHF. The full variable domain, rest sourced from reference TRBV5-1 and TRBJ1-5, is KAGVTQTPRYLIKTRGQQVTLSCSPISGHRSVSWYQQTPGQGLQFLFEYFSETQRNKGNFPGRFSGRQFSNSRSEMNVSTLELGDSALYLCASSRQGDQPQHFGDGTRLSIL.

The chain employs TRBV19 and TRBJ1-5; D is perhaps TRBD1 (5 bases). The ends were cut back, 6 bases at V and 6 bases at J, with 12 bases in the middle. Germline-derived CDR1 and CDR2 are LNHDA and SQIVND (reference sequence). The CDR3 runs 13 residues. CDR3: CASSLDSTQPQHF. CDR3 coding DNA: TGTGCCAGTAGCTTAGACAGTACTCAGCCCCAGCATTTT.

This chain links TRBV11-3 with TRBJ2-7, with D possibly called TRBD1 or TRBD2 (6 bases each). Germline V gene lookup returns CDR1 SGHNT and CDR2 YENEEA. This CDR3 region has 16 residues. The germline V and J ends were trimmed by 1 base and 1 base, with 14 bases remaining between them. CDR3 region: CASSLGSGARSYEQYF. CDR3 DNA sequence: TGTGCCAGCAGCTTAGGTTCGGGGGCCAGGTCCTACGAGCAGTACTTC.

The V and J genes are TRBV6-5 and TRBJ2-7, with D perhaps TRBD1 (6 bases). The CDR3 extends over 15 amino acids. Trimming removed 0 bases from V and 4 bases from J, with 13 bases in between. Germline V gene sequence: CDR1 MNHEY, CDR2 SVGAGI. This CDR3 is CASSYSTGTNYEQYF. The CDR3 DNA sequence: TGTGCCAGCAGTTACTCTACAGGGACCAATTACGAGCAGTACTTC.

Written as DNA, the CDR3 is TGTGCCAGCAGCGTACGGGACAATGAGCAGTTCTTC. Encoded protein: CASSVRDNEQFF. The V and J genes are TRBV9 and TRBJ2-1; the D is unclear. This CDR3 contains 12 residues. Per the germline V gene, CDR1 is SGDLS and CDR2 is YYNGEE. Trimming removed 1 base from V and 5 bases from J, with 4 bases in between.

The V and J genes are TRBV6-1 and TRBJ2-3; 7 positions match TRBD1. Germline V gives CDR1 MNHNS, CDR2 SASEGT. Trimming removed 6 bases from V and 0 bases from J; junction bases left unmatched: 6. The CDR3 totals 15 residues. The CDR3 loop reads CASSEQGSSTDTQYF. CDR3 nucleotide sequence: TGTGCCAGCAGCGAACAGGGGTCTAGCACAGATACGCAGTATTTT.